Each of the 23 T cell receptor beta chains below was sequenced from the same sample in a study of OX40 agonist ivuxolimab in advanced cancers. TCRdb keeps only in-frame clones here, not all; method: immunoSEQ multiplex PCR. This table has approximately 53,000 clones, approximately 95% appearing once. The source material was CD4+ or CD8+ T cells sorted from blood, sampled in a trial of the OX40 agonist ivuxolimab. Source of these receptors: an adult with an advanced solid tumor such as melanoma, head and neck, liver or kidney cancer.

The chain is built from TRBV7-9 and TRBJ2-1; tentative D call: TRBD1 (6 bases). Trimming stripped 6 bases from V and 5 bases from J, with 20 bases between. Per germline, CDR1 SEHNR and CDR2 FQNEAQ (reference sequence). CDR3 size: 16 residues. The CDR3 sequence is CASSSGVGEGDNEQFF. The DNA for the CDR3 is TGTGCCAGCAGTTCCGGGGTGGGAGAGGGGGACAATGAGCAGTTCTTC.

The CDR3 nucleotides read TGTGCCAGCCTACTGGGGACAGCGCGTAGATGGGGGACCCAGTACTTC. Its protein product is CASLLGTARRWGTQYF. The gene calls are TRBV7-8 and TRBJ2-5; the match to TRBD1 covers 7 bases. Germline CDR1 reads SGHVS; CDR2 reads FQNEAQ. The CDR3 loop spans 16 amino acids. The V segment lost 8 bases and the J segment 7 bases; nucleotides outside the gene matches: 19.

This clone appeared once. This sequence joins TRBV2 and TRBJ2-3, with 10 bases identical to TRBD1. The CDR3 totals 18 residues. CDR1 SNHLY and CDR2 FYNNEI come from the germline V gene. The J segment lost 2 bases and the V segment lost 10 bases, leaving 18 bases of the junction unmatched. This CDR3 reads CANRRDVGTGDLTDTQYF. CDR3 sequence (DNA): TGTGCCAACCGAAGGGACGTCGGGACAGGGGACCTCACAGATACGCAGTATTTT.

This clone is a singleton in its sample. This chain joins TRBV4-3 and TRBJ2-5, with 11 nucleotides matching TRBD1. The closer fit of TRBJ2-7 to the DNA end suggests the J call may be wrong. Germline lookup yields CDR1 LGHNA and CDR2 YSLEER. The CDR3 has 15 residues. Written as DNA, the CDR3 is TGCGCCAGCAGCCAGAGCGGGACAGGGGGCTACGAGCAGTACTTC. The encoded protein is CASSQSGTGGYEQYF.

V gene TRBV6-5 combines with J gene TRBJ2-7, with D perhaps given as TRBD1 or TRBD2 (5 bases each). Trimming took off 6 bases at V and 2 bases at J, with 17 bases between the two ends. Germline values: CDR1 MNHEY, CDR2 SVGAGI. This CDR3 region has 15 residues. CDR3 coding DNA: TGTGCCAGCAGACTCCGGGACCTCACCCCCTACGAGCAGTACTTC. Its protein product is CASRLRDLTPYEQYF.

The chain combines TRBV5-6 with TRBJ2-7, with unresolved D. CDR1 is SGHDT, CDR2 YYEEEE, per germline. V lost 5 bases and J 3 bases, leaving 15 bases between the germline ends. The CDR3 spans 14 residues. Here the CDR3 reads CASSLVTVSYEQYF. The DNA for the CDR3 is TGTGCCAGCAGTCTCGTAACGGTGAGCTACGAGCAGTACTTC.

The rearrangement links TRBV5-1 to TRBJ2-1; TRBD2 matches at 8 bases. The CDR3 runs 15 residues. Per the germline V gene, CDR1 is SGHRS and CDR2 is YFSETQ. J was trimmed by 9 bases and V by 2 bases; bases with no gene match: 10. CDR3 sequence: CASSFSSGSWGEQFF. The CDR3 DNA reads TGCGCCAGCAGCTTTTCAAGCGGGAGTTGGGGTGAGCAGTTCTTC.

The chain has TRBV6-6 and TRBJ2-1; 8 nucleotides agree with TRBD1. Looked up from germline, CDR1 is MNHNY and CDR2 is SVGAGI (reference sequence). Unmatched junction bases numbered 8, after V lost 6 bases and J lost 13 bases. CDR3 length: 12 residues. CDR3 sequence: CASSPDRGSQFF. CDR3 sequence (DNA): TGTGCCAGCAGCCCCGACAGGGGAAGTCAGTTCTTC.

This clone has just one count. The chain combines TRBV18 with TRBJ2-7; a weak D match, TRBD1 (5 bases). Germline assignment: CDR1 KGHSH and CDR2 LQKENI. V was cut by 1 base and J by 0 bases, with 7 bases left in between. The CDR3 consists of 14 residues. The CDR3: CASSPLRDSYEQYF. In DNA form, the CDR3 reads TGTGCCAGCTCACCACTCAGGGACTCCTACGAGCAGTACTTC.

Here the CDR3 reads CASSQYSPDTQYF. CDR3 sequence (DNA): TGCGCCAGCAGCCAATATAGCCCAGATACGCAGTATTTT. The chain carries TRBV4-3 and TRBJ2-3; no clear D. This CDR3 is 13 amino acids long. Trimming removed 2 bases at V and 4 bases at J, with 7 bases between. The V gene's germline CDR1 is LGHNA and CDR2 YSLEER.

V is TRBV5-8 and J is TRBJ2-7, with TRBD2 matching over 11 bases. The CDR3 length is 16 residues. The germline gives CDR1 SGHTS, CDR2 YDEGEE. V lost 3 bases, J lost 3 bases, and 8 bases stayed unmatched. The CDR3, as DNA: TGTGCCAGCAGCTGGGAGGGACTAGCGGAGAACTACGAGCAGTACTTC. Its translation: CASSWEGLAENYEQYF.

As concerns this clone: This CDR3 is also generated by other DNA sequences in the sample. The gene calls are TRBV9 and TRBJ2-2, with D tentatively TRBD1 or TRBD2 (6 bases each). The CDR3 has 14 amino acids. V lost 4 bases and J lost 3, with 10 bases in between. Germline V gene sequence: CDR1 SGDLS, CDR2 YYNGEE. The CDR3 region is CASSPRGDTGELFF. The CDR3 DNA reads as TGTGCCAGCAGCCCTAGGGGGGACACCGGGGAGCTGTTTTTT.

The chain uses TRBV5-4 and TRBJ2-7, with 16 bases identical to TRBD2. CDR1 and CDR2 (germline): SGHNT, YYREEE (reference sequence). CDR3 length: 18 amino acids. V trimming: 4 bases; J trimming: 0 bases; junction bases outside the gene matches: 7. CDR3 nucleotide sequence: TGTGCCAGCAGCCCTGGGACTAGCGGGAGGGGCAGCTCCTACGAGCAGTACTTC. This translates into CASSPGTSGRGSSYEQYF.

The chain links TRBV11-2 to TRBJ1-2, with a weak D call TRBD1 (5 bases). This CDR3 comprises 14 residues. Trimming stripped 0 bases from V and 13 bases from J, with 18 bases between. The germline CDR1 and CDR2 sequences are SGHAT and FQNNGV. The CDR3 region is CASSLDEGITGSTF. DNA of the CDR3: TGTGCCAGCAGCTTAGATGAGGGGATTACTGGGTCCACCTTC.

The CDR3 coding sequence is TGTGCCAGCAGTGAGGTAGCGGGAGGGCCCGATGAGCAGTTCTTC. It is translated as CASSEVAGGPDEQFF. The chain combines TRBV2 with TRBJ2-1; 11 bases are a match to TRBD2. The CDR3 totals 15 residues. CDR1 and CDR2 from the germline V gene are SNHLY and FYNNEI. V lost 3 bases, J lost 8 bases, and 6 bases stayed unmatched. Based on the CDR3 plus reference TRBV2 and TRBJ2-1, the full variable domain is EPEVTQTPSHQVTQMGQEVILRCVPISNHLYFYWYRQILGQKVEFLVSFYNNEISEKSEIFDDQFSVERPDGSNFTLKIRSTKLEDSAMYFCASSEVAGGPDEQFFGPGTRLTVL.

The J gene is TRBJ2-1, the V gene TRBV19; the match to TRBD1 covers 11 bases. J lost 8 bases, V lost 5 bases, and 11 bases had no gene match. CDR1 is LNHDA and CDR2 is SQIVND in the germline V gene (reference sequence). The CDR3 runs 16 residues. CDR3 in amino acids: CASSFRTGQGVDEQFF. The CDR3 DNA reads as TGTGCCAGTAGTTTCAGAACGGGACAGGGGGTCGATGAGCAGTTCTTC.

The V and J genes are TRBV27 and TRBJ2-6, with D uncertain. Between the trimmed V and J ends, which lost 3 bases and 0 bases, there was a span of 3 bases. Germline CDR1 MNHEY, CDR2 SMNVEV (reference sequence). The CDR3 has 14 residues. The chain's CDR3 is CASSFNSGANVLTF. The CDR3 DNA reads TGTGCCAGCAGTTTCAACTCTGGGGCCAACGTCCTGACTTTC.

In DNA, the CDR3 is TGTGCCAGCAGTTACGTACAGGGGAACACTGAAGCTTTCTTT. It yields the protein CASSYVQGNTEAFF. The chain has TRBV28 and TRBJ1-1; tentative D call: TRBD1 (6 bases). Germline assignment: CDR1 MDHEN and CDR2 SYDVKM. The CDR3 sequence is 14 residues long. Trimming stripped 4 bases from V and 1 base from J, with 10 bases between. Complete variable domain (other parts from reference TRBV28 and TRBJ1-1): DVKVTQSSRYLVKRTGEKVFLECVQDMDHENMFWYRQDPGLGLRLIYFSYDVKMKEKGDIPEGYSVSREKKERFSLILESASTNQTSMYLCASSYVQGNTEAFFGQGTRLTVV.

The chain has TRBV15 and TRBJ1-3; D gene unclear. Deletions cut 1 base from V and 4 bases from J, with 5 bases between. Germline V gene data show CDR1 as LNHNV and CDR2 as YYDKDF (reference sequence). The CDR3 spans 13 residues. CDR3 nucleotides: TGTGCCACCAGCAGAGGGGGAGGAAACACCATATATTTT. Amino acids: CATSRGGGNTIYF.

V gene TRBV27 combines with J gene TRBJ2-2; the match to TRBD1 covers 7 bases. This CDR3 is 15 amino acids long. Germline CDR1 is MNHEY and CDR2 is SMNVEV (reference sequence). J gave up 4 bases and V 0 bases, and 2 bases lay outside the gene matches. CDR3 in amino acids: CASSLSQGITGELFF. The CDR3 DNA follows: TGTGCCAGCAGTTTATCACAGGGGATCACCGGGGAGCTGTTTTTT.

The chain combines TRBV27 with TRBJ2-3; TRBD2 aligns across 8 bases. V dropped 4 bases and J dropped 2; count of bases not matched to a gene: 8. The CDR3 loop spans 16 amino acids. CDR1 and CDR2 from the germline V gene are MNHEY and SMNVEV (reference sequence). DNA for the CDR3: TGTGCCAGCAGTTCCGGAGCGGGAGTGTACACAGATACGCAGTATTTT. Its translation: CASSSGAGVYTDTQYF.

V and J are TRBV4-3 and TRBJ2-1; no reliable D call. The length of the CDR3 is 14 residues. The germline CDR1 and CDR2 sequences are LGHNA and YSLEER. Trimming stripped 4 bases from V and 3 bases from J, with 10 bases between. CDR3 residues: CASSPRTGYNEQFF. CDR3 sequence (DNA): TGCGCCAGCAGCCCGAGGACGGGCTACAATGAGCAGTTCTTC.

V and J are TRBV7-6 and TRBJ2-7; D not certain. V was cut by 2 bases and J by 2 bases, with 10 bases left in between. Germline V lookup: CDR1 SGHVS, CDR2 FNYEAQ. CDR3 length equals 14 residues. The CDR3, as DNA: TGTGCCAGCAGCTTAAATTTGGCCACCTACGAGCAGTACTTC. Protein sequence: CASSLNLATYEQYF.